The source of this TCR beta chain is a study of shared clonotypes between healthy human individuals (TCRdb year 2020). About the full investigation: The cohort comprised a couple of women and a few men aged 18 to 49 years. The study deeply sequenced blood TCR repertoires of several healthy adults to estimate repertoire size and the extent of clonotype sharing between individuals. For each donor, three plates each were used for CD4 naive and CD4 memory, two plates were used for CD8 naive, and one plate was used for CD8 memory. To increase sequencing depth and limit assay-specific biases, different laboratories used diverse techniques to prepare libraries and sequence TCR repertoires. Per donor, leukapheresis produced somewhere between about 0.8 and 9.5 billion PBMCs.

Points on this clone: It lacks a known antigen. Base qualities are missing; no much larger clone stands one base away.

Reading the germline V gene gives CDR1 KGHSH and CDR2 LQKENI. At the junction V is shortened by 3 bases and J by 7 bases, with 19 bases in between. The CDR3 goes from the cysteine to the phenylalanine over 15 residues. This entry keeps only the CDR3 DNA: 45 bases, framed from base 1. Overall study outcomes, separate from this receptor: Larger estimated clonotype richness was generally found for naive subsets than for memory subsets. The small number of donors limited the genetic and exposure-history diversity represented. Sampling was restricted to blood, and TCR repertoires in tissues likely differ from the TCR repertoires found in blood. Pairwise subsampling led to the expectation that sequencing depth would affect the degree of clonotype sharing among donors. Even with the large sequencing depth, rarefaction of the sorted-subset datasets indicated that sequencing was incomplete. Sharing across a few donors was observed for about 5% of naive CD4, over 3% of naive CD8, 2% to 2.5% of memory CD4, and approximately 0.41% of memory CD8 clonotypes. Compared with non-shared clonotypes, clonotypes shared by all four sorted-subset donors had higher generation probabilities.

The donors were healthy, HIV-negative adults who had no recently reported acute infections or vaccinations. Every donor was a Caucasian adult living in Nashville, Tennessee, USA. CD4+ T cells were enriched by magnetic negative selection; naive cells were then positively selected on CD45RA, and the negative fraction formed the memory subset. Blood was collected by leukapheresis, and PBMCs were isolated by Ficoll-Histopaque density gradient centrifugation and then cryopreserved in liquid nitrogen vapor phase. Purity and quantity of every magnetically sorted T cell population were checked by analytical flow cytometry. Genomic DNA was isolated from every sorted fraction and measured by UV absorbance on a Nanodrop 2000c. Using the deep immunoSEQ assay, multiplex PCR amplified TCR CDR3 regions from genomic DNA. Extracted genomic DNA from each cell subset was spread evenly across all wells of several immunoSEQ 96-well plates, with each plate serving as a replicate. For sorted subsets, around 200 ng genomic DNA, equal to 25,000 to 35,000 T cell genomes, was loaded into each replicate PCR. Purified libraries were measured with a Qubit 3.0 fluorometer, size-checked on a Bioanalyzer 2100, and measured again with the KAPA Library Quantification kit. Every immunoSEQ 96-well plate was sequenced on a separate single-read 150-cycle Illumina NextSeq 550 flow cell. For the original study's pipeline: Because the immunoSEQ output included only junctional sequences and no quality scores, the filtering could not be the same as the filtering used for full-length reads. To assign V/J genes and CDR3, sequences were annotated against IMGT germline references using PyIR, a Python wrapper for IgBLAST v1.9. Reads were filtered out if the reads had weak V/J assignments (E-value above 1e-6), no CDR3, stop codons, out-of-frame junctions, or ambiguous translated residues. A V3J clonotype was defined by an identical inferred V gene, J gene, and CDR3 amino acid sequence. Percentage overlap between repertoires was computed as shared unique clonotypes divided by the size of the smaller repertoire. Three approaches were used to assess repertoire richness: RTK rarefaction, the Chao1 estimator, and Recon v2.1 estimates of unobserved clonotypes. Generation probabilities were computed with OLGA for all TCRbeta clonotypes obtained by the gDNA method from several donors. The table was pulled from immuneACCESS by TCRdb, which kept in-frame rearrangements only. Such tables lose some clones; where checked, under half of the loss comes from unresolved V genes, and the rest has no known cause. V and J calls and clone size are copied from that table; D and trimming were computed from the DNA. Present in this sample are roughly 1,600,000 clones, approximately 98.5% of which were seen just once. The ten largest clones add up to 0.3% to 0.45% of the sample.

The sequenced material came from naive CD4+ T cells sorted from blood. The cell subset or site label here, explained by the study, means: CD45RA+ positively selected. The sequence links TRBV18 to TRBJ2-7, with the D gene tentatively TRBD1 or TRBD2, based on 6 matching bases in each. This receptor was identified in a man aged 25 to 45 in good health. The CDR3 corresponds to CASSPGGGGAGEQYF. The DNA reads TGTGCCAGCTCACCCGGAGGGGGAGGTGCTGGGGAGCAGTACTTC.